The 17 T cell receptor beta chains presented below share a single source sample, sequenced in a study of cytomegalovirus exposure and HLA in healthy donors. Clones were sequenced by immunoSEQ multiplex PCR, and TCRdb holds only the in-frame ones, with some missing. This sample has tens of thousands of clones, with more than 70% found just once. Source material: PBMCs. These TCRs come from a woman under 30 in good health and CMV-seropositive.

This chain links TRBV5-4 with TRBJ1-3, with a tentative D call TRBD1 (5 bases). V gave up 1 base and J gave up 4 bases, with 9 bases separating them. Germline V lookup: CDR1 SGHNT, CDR2 YYREEE (reference sequence). The length of the CDR3 is 14 residues. DNA for the CDR3: TGTGCCAGCAGCTTGCAGGGCTCCGGAAACACCATATATTTT. This encodes CASSLQGSGNTIYF.

The chain has TRBV5-1 and TRBJ1-1, with TRBD1 identical over 8 bases. The trim removed 4 bases at V and 1 base at J, leaving 3 bases unmatched. The germline CDR1 and CDR2 sequences are SGHRS and YFSETQ. This CDR3 is 14 amino acids long. The CDR3 region is CASSPDRGNTEAFF. The CDR3 nucleotides read TGCGCCAGCAGCCCCGACAGGGGGAACACTGAAGCTTTCTTT.

The chain employs TRBV25-1 and TRBJ2-2, with 8 bases identical to TRBD2. In germline, CDR1 is MGHDK, CDR2 SYGVNS. CDR3 length: 16 amino acids. V trimming: 0 bases; J trimming: 7 bases; junction bases outside the gene matches: 7. CDR3 nucleotide sequence: TGTGCCAGCAGTGAATATATTCGGGGGGGGCACGGGGAGCTGTTTTTT. Residues: CASSEYIRGGHGELFF.

This clone was detected only once. This CDR3 reads CASSLPSGPPYNEQFF. The CDR3 DNA reads TGCGCCAGCAGCTTGCCGAGCGGTCCACCCTACAATGAGCAGTTCTTC. The V gene is TRBV5-1, the J gene TRBJ2-1; possibly TRBD2 for D (5 bases). Trimming took 1 base from V and 2 from J, leaving 13 bases between them. The CDR3 spans 16 residues. The germline gives CDR1 SGHRS, CDR2 YFSETQ.

The chain joins TRBV27 to TRBJ1-2, with D possibly TRBD1 on 5 matching bases. V was pared by 8 bases and J by 7 bases, with 11 bases between. There are 11 residues in the CDR3. Germline CDR1 reads MNHEY; CDR2 reads SMNVEV (reference sequence). The CDR3 sequence is CASGTGGGYTF. The CDR3 DNA is TGTGCCAGCGGGACTGGAGGTGGCTACACCTTC.

This clone was seen a handful of times. CDR3 DNA sequence: TGTGCCAGCAGTGAGACGACAGGGATATATTTT. The encoded protein is CASSETTGIYF. The chain recombines TRBV6-1 with TRBJ1-3, with 7 bases lining up with TRBD1. Germline CDR1 MNHNS, CDR2 SASEGT. This CDR3 is built from 11 residues. The V gene end was trimmed by 3 bases and the J gene end by 13 bases; junction bases not matched to a gene: 3.

The rearrangement uses TRBV4-1 and TRBJ1-1; perhaps TRBD1 as D (5 bases). Trimming stripped 1 base from V and 5 bases from J, with 11 bases between. The CDR3 loop spans 14 amino acids. Germline CDR1 and CDR2: MGHRA and YSYEKL. CDR3 region: CASSQVSGITEAFF. The CDR3 nucleotides are TGCGCCAGCAGCCAAGTATCAGGGATAACTGAAGCTTTCTTT.

J is TRBJ2-2 and V is TRBV18; 7 bases line up with TRBD1. The CDR3 has 15 amino acids. Looked up from germline, CDR1 is KGHSH and CDR2 is LQKENI. After removal of 4 bases from V and 5 bases from J, the junction contained 7 bases not matched to a gene. CDR3: CASSLETGKTGELFF. Written as DNA, the CDR3 is TGTGCCAGCTCACTCGAGACAGGGAAGACCGGGGAGCTGTTTTTT.

The rearrangement joins TRBV5-4 to TRBJ2-1; 9 bases are shared with TRBD1. Germline CDR1 is SGHNT and CDR2 is YYREEE (reference sequence). V shed 4 bases, J shed 0 bases, and the junction held 2 bases outside the gene matches. This CDR3 has 15 amino acids. The chain's CDR3 is CASSGQGSSYNEQFF. CDR3 DNA sequence: TGTGCCAGCAGCGGACAGGGGAGCTCCTACAATGAGCAGTTCTTC.

The chain employs TRBV29-1 and TRBJ1-1, with 9 bases aligning to TRBD1. Germline lookup yields CDR1 SQVTM and CDR2 ANQGSEA. The CDR3 length is 13 residues. After removal of 4 bases from V and 4 bases from J, the junction contained 4 bases not matched to a gene. The CDR3 DNA reads TGCAGCGTTGGGGACAGGGTTAGCACTGAAGCTTTCTTT. Translation: CSVGDRVSTEAFF.

V gene TRBV4-2 combines with J gene TRBJ2-7; 8 bases fit TRBD1. J gave up 3 bases and V 0 bases, and 4 bases lay outside the gene matches. Germline CDR1 reads LGHNA; CDR2 reads YNFKEQ. The CDR3 is 15 residues long. In nucleotides, the CDR3 is TGTGCCAGCAGCCAAGAACGACAGGGGAGCTACGAGCAGTACTTC. It codes for CASSQERQGSYEQYF.

The CDR3 nucleotides are TGTGCCAGCAGTACCTCCCCCCGACAGAACACCGGGGAGCTGTTTTTT. Protein product: CASSTSPRQNTGELFF. The rearrangement links TRBV28 to TRBJ2-2; D gene uncertain. CDR3 size: 16 residues. CDR1 is MDHEN, CDR2 SYDVKM, per germline. Deletions cut 5 bases from V and 1 base from J, with 14 bases between.

The rearrangement links TRBV29-1 to TRBJ1-2; perhaps TRBD1 as D (5 bases). V was cut by 4 bases and J by 8 bases, with 17 bases left in between. Germline assignment: CDR1 SQVTM and CDR2 ANQGSEA. The CDR3 spans 13 residues. CDR3 protein: CSVVKVRAFGYTF. In nucleotides, the CDR3 is TGCAGCGTTGTTAAGGTCAGGGCGTTCGGCTACACCTTC. The full variable domain, its missing parts supplied by reference TRBV29-1 and TRBJ1-2, is SAVISQKPSRDICQRGTSLTIQCQVDSQVTMMFWYRQQPGQSLTLIATANQGSEATYESGFVIDKFPISRPNLTFSTLTVSNMSPEDSSIYLCSVVKVRAFGYTFGSGTRLTVV.

This chain uses TRBV10-2 with TRBJ1-1; D is possibly TRBD1 (5 bases). Germline CDR1 is WSHSY and CDR2 is SAAADI. Trimming shortened V by 0 bases and J by 11 bases, and 13 bases separated the two germline ends. This CDR3 is built from 13 residues. The CDR3 bases are TGCGCCAGCAGTGAGTCCATGGGGCCTTCGGCTTTCTTT. This gives the protein CASSESMGPSAFF.

The genes are TRBV6-6 and TRBJ2-5; 11 nucleotides agree with TRBD2. V was pared by 4 bases and J by 14 bases, with 9 bases of the junction left unmatched. The CDR3 loop spans 13 amino acids. Germline V CDR1 and CDR2: MNHNY, SVGAGI (reference sequence). The CDR3 nucleotides read TGTGCCAGCAGTTTCCCTAGCGGGGGGTTCGCTTACTTC. Its translation is CASSFPSGGFAYF.

The chain has TRBV5-1 and TRBJ1-1; TRBD1 matches 12 bases. CDR3 length equals 18 residues. Germline CDR1 is SGHRS and CDR2 is YFSETQ. V was clipped by 4 bases and J by 5 bases; unmatched bases: 15. CDR3 nucleotides: TGCGCCAGCAGCCCACCGGGACAGGGGGCTTTAGGGTGGACTGAAGCTTTCTTT. Translating gives CASSPPGQGALGWTEAFF.

The chain couples TRBV11-2 to TRBJ2-1; 10 bases line up with TRBD2. In germline, CDR1 is SGHAT, CDR2 FQNNGV. V shed 3 bases and J 8 bases; nucleotides not matched to a gene: 10. This CDR3 comprises 16 residues. CDR3 loop: CASSFEGTSGVDEQFF. CDR3 sequence (DNA): TGTGCCAGCAGCTTCGAAGGAACTAGCGGGGTCGATGAGCAGTTCTTC.